Shown below are 7 T cell receptor beta chains from a single sample sequenced in a study of graft-versus-host responses after intestinal transplantation. The antigens of these receptors remain unknown. TCRdb's copy holds only in-frame clones and misses some; the assay was immunoSEQ multiplex PCR. The data show about 130,000 clones, roughly 92% seen once. The sequencing used unstimulated CD4+ T cells sorted from spleen or lymph node cells, collected before intestinal transplant. The origin of the receptors is a human donor who received an intestinal transplant.

V usage is TRBV11-2 and J usage is TRBJ1-2; 9 nucleotides match TRBD1. The V and J ends lost 0 bases and 5 bases, in that order; junction bases with no gene match: 4. CDR1 and CDR2 from the germline V gene are SGHAT and FQNNGV. The CDR3 runs 15 residues. The CDR3 sequence is CASSLEAGTGYGYTF. In nucleotides, the CDR3 is TGTGCCAGCAGCTTAGAGGCGGGGACAGGGTATGGCTACACCTTC.

V is TRBV30 and J is TRBJ2-3; maybe TRBD2 (6 bases). V shed 2 bases and J shed 3 bases, with 12 bases lying between them. The CDR3 runs 14 residues. Germline CDR1 is GTSNPN and CDR2 is SVGIG (reference sequence). The CDR3 region is CAWSLKGGTDTQYF. Written as DNA, the CDR3 is TGTGCCTGGAGTTTGAAGGGAGGAACAGATACGCAGTATTTT.

The chain uses TRBV29-1 and TRBJ2-3; no definite D call. Trimming removed 3 bases from V and 0 bases from J, with 13 bases in between. CDR3 size: 15 residues. CDR1 SQVTM and CDR2 ANQGSEA come from the germline V gene. The CDR3 is CSVDHGVSSTDTQYF. CDR3 nucleotides: TGCAGCGTTGATCATGGGGTGTCTAGCACAGATACGCAGTATTTT.

This chain links TRBV9 with TRBJ2-1; the match to TRBD2 covers 11 bases. The CDR3 totals 17 residues. The J segment lost 4 bases and the V segment lost 2 bases, leaving 8 bases of the junction unmatched. Germline CDR1 reads SGDLS; CDR2 reads YYNGEE. CDR3 amino acids: CASSVAGGTSGYNEQFF. CDR3 sequence (DNA): TGTGCCAGCAGCGTGGCAGGAGGGACTAGCGGTTACAATGAGCAGTTCTTC.

The chain couples TRBV5-6 to TRBJ1-6, with 7 bases that match TRBD1. Germline V gene data show CDR1 as SGHDT and CDR2 as YYEEEE. Trimming removed 2 bases from V and 0 bases from J; junction bases left unmatched: 8. The CDR3 spans 18 residues. CDR3 residues: CASSFSQGVDSYNSPLHF. The CDR3, as DNA: TGTGCCAGCAGCTTTTCTCAGGGGGTCGACTCCTATAATTCACCCCTCCACTTT.

The rearrangement joins TRBV14 to TRBJ2-7; D gene uncertain. The CDR3 spans 13 residues. CDR1 is SGHDN, CDR2 FVKESK, per germline. Trimming pared 4 bases from V and 3 bases from J, leaving 10 bases between. CDR3 region: CASSLLTGYEQYF. The DNA for the CDR3 is TGTGCCAGCAGCCTCCTGACGGGCTACGAGCAGTACTTC.

The V gene is TRBV4-2, the J gene TRBJ2-2, with TRBD2 matching over 16 bases. Per the germline V gene, CDR1 is LGHNA and CDR2 is YNFKEQ. This CDR3 contains 21 residues. After removal of 2 bases from V and 0 bases from J, the junction contained 9 bases not matched to a gene. The DNA of the CDR3 is TGTGCCAGCAGCCAATTACCCGGGACTAGCGGGGGGGAGGCGAACACCGGGGAGCTGTTTTTT. Protein: CASSQLPGTSGGEANTGELFF.